These 10 T cell receptor beta chains originate from one sample sequenced in a study of shared clonotypes between healthy human individuals. TCRdb's copy holds only in-frame clones and misses some; the assay was immunoSEQ multiplex PCR. The profile shows around 2,000,000 clones, about 95% of them singletons. Sequenced: naive CD4+ T cells sorted from blood. Subset in this sample: CD45RA+ positively selected. These receptors all come from a man younger than 30 in good health.

CDR3 DNA: TGTGCCAGCAGTGGTTTTAAACAGGGTGATAAAAACATTCAGTACTTC. The encoded protein is CASSGFKQGDKNIQYF. The chain employs TRBV6-1 and TRBJ2-4; tentatively, D is TRBD1 (6 bases). Germline loops: CDR1 MNHNS, CDR2 SASEGT. This CDR3 has 16 amino acids. Trimming shortened V by 4 bases and J by 4 bases, and 17 bases separated the two germline ends.

The chain recombines TRBV7-2 with TRBJ2-7, with 9 bases lining up with TRBD2. CDR1 SGHTA and CDR2 FQGNSA come from the germline V gene. V trimming: 0 bases; J trimming: 3 bases; junction bases outside the gene matches: 6. The CDR3 spans 16 residues. The CDR3 sequence is CASSLAASGILYEQYF. Written as DNA, the CDR3 is TGTGCCAGCAGCTTAGCGGCTAGCGGGATCCTCTACGAGCAGTACTTC.

The J gene is TRBJ2-7, the V gene TRBV5-1, with 12 nucleotides matching TRBD2. The germline V gene has CDR1 SGHRS and CDR2 YFSETQ. The CDR3 is 15 amino acids. V shed 3 bases and J 3 bases; nucleotides not matched to a gene: 4. CDR3 in DNA: TGCGCCAGCAGCTCAGGACTAGCGGGACTCTACGAGCAGTACTTC. Its protein is CASSSGLAGLYEQYF.

This sequence joins TRBV18 and TRBJ2-7; D is unresolved. The CDR3 length is 13 residues. In germline, CDR1 is KGHSH, CDR2 LQKENI. Trimming removed 0 bases from V and 6 bases from J, with 9 bases in between. CDR3 coding DNA: TGTGCCAGCTCACCACCCTCCTACGGCGAGCAGTACTTC. Translation gives CASSPPSYGEQYF.

The chain couples TRBV7-2 to TRBJ1-2, with D possibly matching TRBD1 (6 bases). Germline loops: CDR1 SGHTA, CDR2 FQGNSA. Trimming removed 4 bases at V and 3 bases at J, with 15 bases between. The CDR3 loop spans 15 amino acids. In nucleotides, the CDR3 is TGTGCCAGCAGCTCCCCGTGGGGGCAGTACTATGGCTACACCTTC. It specifies CASSSPWGQYYGYTF.

The chain recombines TRBV14 with TRBJ1-1; no clear D. Germline V CDR1 and CDR2: SGHDN, FVKESK. The V and J ends lost 4 bases and 0 bases respectively, with 12 bases between them. CDR3 length equals 15 residues. In DNA form, the CDR3 reads TGTGCCAGCAGCCCTCGGGAGACCATGAACACTGAAGCTTTCTTT. Amino acids: CASSPRETMNTEAFF.

Only one count was recorded for this clone. The CDR3 is CASSSGQGITTDTQYF. CDR3 nucleotides: TGTGCCAGTAGTAGCGGACAGGGGATAACGACAGATACGCAGTATTTT. The chain joins TRBV19 to TRBJ2-3, with 9 bases that match TRBD1. This CDR3 is 16 amino acids long. V gave up 4 bases and J gave up 3 bases; unmatched junction bases: 8. CDR1 is LNHDA and CDR2 is SQIVND in the germline V gene (reference sequence). Together with reference TRBV19 and TRBJ2-3, the CDR3 gives the full variable domain: DGGITQSPKYLFRKEGQNVTLSCEQNLNHDAMYWYRQDPGQGLRLIYYSQIVNDFQKGDIAEGYSVSREKKESFPLTVTSAQKNPTAFYLCASSSGQGITTDTQYFGPGTRLTVL.

About this clone itself: Other DNA sequences in the sample encode the same CDR3. V is TRBV5-4 and J is TRBJ2-5; TRBD1 matches at 7 bases. The CDR3 has 15 amino acids. The V segment lost 4 bases and the J segment 0 bases; nucleotides outside the gene matches: 6. Germline CDR1 reads SGHNT; CDR2 reads YYREEE (reference sequence). The CDR3: CASSLGTAYQETQYF. For the CDR3, the DNA is TGTGCCAGCAGCCTCGGGACAGCTTACCAAGAGACCCAGTACTTC.

This clone was detected only once. The chain uses TRBV5-1 and TRBJ2-7; the match to TRBD1 covers 7 bases. Looked up from germline, CDR1 is SGHRS and CDR2 is YFSETQ. This CDR3 comprises 15 residues. V lost 4 bases to trimming and J lost 3 bases; unmatched junction nucleotides: 10. The CDR3: CASSQFDRVNYEQYF. The CDR3, as DNA: TGCGCCAGCAGCCAGTTCGACAGGGTGAACTACGAGCAGTACTTC.

The rearrangement links TRBV5-1 to TRBJ1-4, with D possibly matching TRBD1 (6 bases). The CDR3 extends over 14 amino acids. CDR1 and CDR2 (germline): SGHRS, YFSETQ. V lost 4 bases and J 8 bases, leaving 15 bases between the germline ends. DNA of the CDR3: TGCGCCAGCAGCACCGGCCAGGGGCGGGAAAAACTGTTTTTT. Its protein is CASSTGQGREKLFF.